These 17 T cell receptor beta chains originate from one sample sequenced in a study of CXCR3-negative and CXCR3-positive naive CD8 T cells. 5' RACE that incorporated UMI labels was used to prepare the TRB cDNA libraries. Each CDR3 protein gets one entry in TCRdb, which reprocessed the 5' RACE reads and gives no DNA. The record lists around 40,000 distinct CDR3 sequences, of which the ten most abundant hold about 15%. The sequenced sample was memory CD8+ T cells from blood. These receptors originate from a human donor in good health. Some clones in this sample may be carry-over from other donors' samples.

The J gene is TRBJ2-5, the V gene TRBV23-1; the TCRdb D gene call, TRBD1, has no DNA to confirm it. TRBV23-1 is placed among ORFs of uncertain function. The CDR3 runs to 14 residues. Here the CDR3 reads CASSVGQGRKTQYF.

The chain carries TRBV21-1 and TRBJ1-6; TCRdb's D gene call, TRBD1, goes unchecked for lack of DNA. TRBV21-1 represents a pseudogene. The CDR3 consists of 16 residues. This CDR3 reads CASSKLGVGHESPLHF.

The chain recombines TRBV7-9 with TRBJ2-7. The CDR3 has 14 residues. CDR1 and CDR2 from the germline V gene are SEHNR and FQNEAQ (reference sequence). This CDR3 reads CASSLEGSPYEQYF.

The chain is built from TRBV5-1 and TRBJ2-7; no DNA is available, so the TRBD1 call from TCRdb remains unchecked. This CDR3 has 12 residues. Germline V lookup: CDR1 SGHRS, CDR2 YFSETQ. The CDR3 is CASSLEGDEQYF.

The chain combines TRBV12-3 or TRBV12-4 with TRBJ1-2. This CDR3 has 16 residues. The CDR3 here is CASSLALYVSNYGYTF.

CDR3 residues: CSVVDPSSYNEQFF. This rearrangement joins TRBV29-1 to TRBJ2-1. Germline V gene data show CDR1 as SQVTM and CDR2 as ANQGSEA. CDR3 length: 14 residues.

The chain uses TRBV6-2 or TRBV6-3 and TRBJ2-1; TCRdb outputs TRBD1, but without DNA this stays unchecked. CDR1 and CDR2 from the germline V gene are MNHEY and SVGEGT. The CDR3 runs 16 residues. The CDR3 reads CASSKYRTPEYNEQFF.

V gene TRBV7-8 combines with J gene TRBJ2-3; TCRdb's assignment of TRBD2 cannot be checked, as there is no DNA. The CDR3 totals 17 residues. Germline V gene data show CDR1 as SGHVS and CDR2 as FQNEAQ. The CDR3 sequence is CASKLGEGRGLTDTQYF.

The chain is built from TRBV14 and TRBJ2-4; TCRdb's D call, TRBD1, is unchecked because there is no DNA. The CDR3 loop spans 16 amino acids. Per the germline V gene, CDR1 is SGHDN and CDR2 is FVKESK. This CDR3 is CASSSTGGLAKNIQYF.

The chain has TRBV18 and TRBJ2-2; TCRdb's D gene call, TRBD1, goes unchecked for lack of DNA. Germline V gene data show CDR1 as KGHSH and CDR2 as LQKENI. The CDR3 spans 16 residues. The CDR3 reads CASSPGQEVNTGELFF. The full variable domain, its missing parts supplied by reference TRBV18 and TRBJ2-2, is NAGVMQNPRHLVRRRGQEARLRCSPMKGHSHVYWYRQLPEEGLKFMVYLQKENIIDESGMPKERFSAEFPKEGPSILRIQQVVRGDSAAYFCASSPGQEVNTGELFFGEGSRLTVL.

The V call is TRBV11-2, the J call TRBJ2-2. The CDR3 sequence is 15 residues long. Per germline, CDR1 SGHAT and CDR2 FQNNGV. The CDR3 region is CASSLVQGGTGELFF.

The CDR3 sequence is CASSPQGTEAFF. The chain couples TRBV7-9 to TRBJ1-1; TCRdb's D call of TRBD1 is untestable without DNA. Germline assignment: CDR1 SEHNR and CDR2 FQNEAQ (reference sequence). The CDR3 covers 12 residues.

The V gene is TRBV6-4, the J gene TRBJ2-2; as DNA is missing, the TRBD2 call by TCRdb cannot be tested. The CDR3 has 14 residues. Looked up from germline, CDR1 is MRHNA and CDR2 is SNTAGT. The CDR3: CASSDGGDTGELFF.

V and J are TRBV20-1 and TRBJ2-1; the TCRdb call, TRBD1, lacks DNA for checking. Germline V CDR1 and CDR2: DFQATT, SNEGSKA (reference sequence). This CDR3 comprises 12 residues. This chain's CDR3 is CSARRGTHEQFF.

This CDR3 reads CASGRTSGGYEQYF. The chain links TRBV4-1 to TRBJ2-7; TCRdb indicates TRBD2, and absent DNA this call remains unverified. Germline loops: CDR1 MGHRA, CDR2 YSYEKL. The CDR3 contains 14 residues.

The chain couples TRBV5-1 to TRBJ1-1; TCRdb's D call, TRBD1, is unchecked because there is no DNA. Germline-derived CDR1 and CDR2 are SGHRS and YFSETQ. The CDR3 is made up of 14 amino acids. CDR3 amino acids: CASSLGPGATEAFF.

The rearrangement uses TRBV20-1 and TRBJ1-2; the TCRdb D gene call, TRBD1, has no DNA to confirm it. This CDR3 comprises 14 residues. Germline V CDR1 and CDR2: DFQATT, SNEGSKA (reference sequence). CDR3 loop: CSAPGGGRNYGYTF.